This T cell receptor beta chain was identified in a study of T cell responses to AZD1222 COVID-19 vaccine. Study results and caveats: Baseline testing showed seropositivity in only six or seven AZD1222 recipients. After two AZD1222 doses, spike-specific TCR breadth and depth rose versus day 0. Clonal diversity may have been underestimated, and the donors were mostly white British, with more females than males.

Pooling of second doses given at about 4 or about 12 weeks was done. Profiled with immunoSEQ multiplex PCR; TCRdb holds only in-frame clones, not every one. This sample has 140,000 to 150,000 clones; roughly 93% occur once, and the top ten carry less than 2%. Concerning this clone: Its antigen is still unknown.

The source material was peripheral blood, sampled 28 days after the second AZD1222 dose. The receptor was isolated from an adult who received the AZD1222 COVID-19 vaccine.

CDR3 sequence reads: CASSLLGGPNYNEQFF. CDR3 bases: TGTGCCAGCAGCTTACTTGGCGGGCCTAACTACAATGAGCAGTTCTTC. The gene calls are TRBV7-3 and TRBJ2-1, with D perhaps TRBD2 (5 bases). V dropped 2 bases and J dropped 3 bases, with 14 bases sitting between them. This CDR3 region has 16 residues. Germline loops: CDR1 SGHTA, CDR2 FQGTGA.